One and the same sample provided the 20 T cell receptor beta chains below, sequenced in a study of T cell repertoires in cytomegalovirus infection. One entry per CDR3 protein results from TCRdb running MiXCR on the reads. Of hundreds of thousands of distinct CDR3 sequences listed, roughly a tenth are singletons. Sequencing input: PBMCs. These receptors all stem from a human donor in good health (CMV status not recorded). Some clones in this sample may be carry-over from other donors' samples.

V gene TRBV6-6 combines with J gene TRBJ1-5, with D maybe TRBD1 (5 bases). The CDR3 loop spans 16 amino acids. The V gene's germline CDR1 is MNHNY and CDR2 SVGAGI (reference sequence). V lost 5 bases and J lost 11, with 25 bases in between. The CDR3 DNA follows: TGTGCCAGCAGTCGAAAACAGGACGGCCTAAGGCCGGCCCAGCATTTT. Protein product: CASSRKQDGLRPAQHF.

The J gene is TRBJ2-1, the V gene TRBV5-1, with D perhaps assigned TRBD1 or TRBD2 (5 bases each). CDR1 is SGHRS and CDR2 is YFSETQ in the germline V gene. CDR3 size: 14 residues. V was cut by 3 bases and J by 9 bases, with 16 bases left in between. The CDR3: CASSYLVARGEQFF. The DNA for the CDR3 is TGCGCCAGCAGCTACTTGGTAGCGAGGGGTGAGCAGTTCTTC.

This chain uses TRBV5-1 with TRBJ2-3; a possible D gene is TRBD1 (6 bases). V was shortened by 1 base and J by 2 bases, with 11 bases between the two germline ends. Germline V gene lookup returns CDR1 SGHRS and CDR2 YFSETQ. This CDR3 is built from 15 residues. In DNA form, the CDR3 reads TGCGCCAGCAGCTTGTCAGGACAGCCCACAGATACGCAGTATTTT. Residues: CASSLSGQPTDTQYF.

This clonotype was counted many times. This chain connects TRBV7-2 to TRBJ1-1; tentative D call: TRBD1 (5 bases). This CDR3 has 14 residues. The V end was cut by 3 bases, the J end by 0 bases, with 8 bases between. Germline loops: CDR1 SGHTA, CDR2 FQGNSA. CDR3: CASSFDRMNTEAFF. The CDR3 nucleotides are TGTGCCAGCAGCTTCGACAGAATGAACACTGAAGCTTTCTTT.

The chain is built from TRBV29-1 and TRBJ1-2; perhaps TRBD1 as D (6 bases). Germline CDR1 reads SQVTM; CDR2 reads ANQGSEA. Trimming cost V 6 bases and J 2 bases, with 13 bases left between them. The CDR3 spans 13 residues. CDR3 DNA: TGCAGCGTGTGGGGGGCGCCGAACTATGGCTACACCTTC. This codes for CSVWGAPNYGYTF.

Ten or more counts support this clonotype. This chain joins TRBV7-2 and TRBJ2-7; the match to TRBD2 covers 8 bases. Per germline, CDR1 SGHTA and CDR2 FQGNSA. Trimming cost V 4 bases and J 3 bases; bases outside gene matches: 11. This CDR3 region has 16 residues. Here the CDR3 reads CASSSRHGGALYEQYF. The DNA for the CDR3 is TGTGCCAGCAGCTCACGGCACGGGGGGGCTCTCTACGAGCAGTACTTC.

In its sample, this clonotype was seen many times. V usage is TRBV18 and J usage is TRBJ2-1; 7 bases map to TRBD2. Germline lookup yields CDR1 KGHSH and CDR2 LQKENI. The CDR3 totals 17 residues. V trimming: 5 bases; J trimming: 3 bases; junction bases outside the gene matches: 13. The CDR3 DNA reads TGTGCCAGCTCAAAAGATACGGGATGGGAGGGCTACAATGAGCAGTTCTTC. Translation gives CASSKDTGWEGYNEQFF.

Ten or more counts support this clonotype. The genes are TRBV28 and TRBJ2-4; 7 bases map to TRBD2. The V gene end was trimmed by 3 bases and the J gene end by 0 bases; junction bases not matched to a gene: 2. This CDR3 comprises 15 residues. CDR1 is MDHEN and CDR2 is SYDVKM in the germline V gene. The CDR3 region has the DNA TGTGCCAGCAGTTTGGGGGGGTCAGCCAAAAACATTCAGTACTTC. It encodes CASSLGGSAKNIQYF.

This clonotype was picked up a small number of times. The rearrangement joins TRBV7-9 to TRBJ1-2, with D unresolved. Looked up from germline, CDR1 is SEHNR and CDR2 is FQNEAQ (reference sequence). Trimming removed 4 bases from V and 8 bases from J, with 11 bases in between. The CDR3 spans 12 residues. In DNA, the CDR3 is TGTGCCAGCAGCTGGGTCAGTGGAGGCTACACCTTC. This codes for CASSWVSGGYTF.

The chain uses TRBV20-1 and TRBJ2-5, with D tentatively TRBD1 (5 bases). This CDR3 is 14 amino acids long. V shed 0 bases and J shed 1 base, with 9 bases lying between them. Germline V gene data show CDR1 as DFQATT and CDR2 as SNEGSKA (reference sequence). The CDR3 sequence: CSARDGASQETQYF. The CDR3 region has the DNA TGCAGTGCTAGAGATGGGGCCTCCCAAGAGACCCAGTACTTC.

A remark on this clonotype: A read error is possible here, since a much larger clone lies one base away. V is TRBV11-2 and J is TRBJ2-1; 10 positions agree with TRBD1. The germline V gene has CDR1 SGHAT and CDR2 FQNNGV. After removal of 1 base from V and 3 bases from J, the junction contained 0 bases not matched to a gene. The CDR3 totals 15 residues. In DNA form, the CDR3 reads TGTGCCAGCAGCTTAGGGACAGGGGGCTACAATGAGCAGTTCTTC. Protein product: CASSLGTGGYNEQFF.

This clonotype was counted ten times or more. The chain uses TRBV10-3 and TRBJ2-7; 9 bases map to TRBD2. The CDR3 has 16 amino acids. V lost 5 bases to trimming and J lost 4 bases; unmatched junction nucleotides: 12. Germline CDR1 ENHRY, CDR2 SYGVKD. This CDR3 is CAISNNGGTSSYEQYF. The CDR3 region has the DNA TGTGCCATCAGTAACAACGGAGGGACTAGCTCATACGAGCAGTACTTC.

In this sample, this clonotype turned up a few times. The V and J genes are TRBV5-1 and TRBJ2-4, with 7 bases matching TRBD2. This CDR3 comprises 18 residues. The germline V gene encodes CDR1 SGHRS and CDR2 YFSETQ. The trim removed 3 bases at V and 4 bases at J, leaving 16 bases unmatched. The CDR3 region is CASSSAGSRGGRKNIQYF. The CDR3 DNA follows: TGCGCCAGCAGCTCAGCCGGGTCCCGCGGGGGTCGGAAAAACATTCAGTACTTC.

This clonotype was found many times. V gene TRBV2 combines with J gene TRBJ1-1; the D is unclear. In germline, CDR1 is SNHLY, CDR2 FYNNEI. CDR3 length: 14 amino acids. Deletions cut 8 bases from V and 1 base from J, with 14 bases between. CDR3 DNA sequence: TGTGCCAGCGTAAACAGAGCCGCGAACACTGAAGCTTTCTTT. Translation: CASVNRAANTEAFF.

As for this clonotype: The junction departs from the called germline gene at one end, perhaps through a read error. CDR3 sequence: CASSIGEDYNGQLF. Here the CDR3 DNA reads TGTGCCAGCAGCATCGGGGAGGACTACAATGGGCAGCTCTTC. The V and J genes are TRBV28 and TRBJ2-1; possibly TRBD2 for D (6 bases). Germline V CDR1 and CDR2: MDHEN, SYDVKM. This CDR3 has 14 amino acids.

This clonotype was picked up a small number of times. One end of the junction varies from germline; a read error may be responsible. The CDR3 coding sequence is TGTGCCAGCAGCTTGATCGGTACGGGGGCGATGGAGACCCAGTACTTC. It is translated as CASSLIGTGAMETQYF. V is TRBV5-3 and J is TRBJ2-5; tentatively, D is TRBD1 or TRBD2 (6 bases each). TRBV5-3 is annotated as an ORF whose role is uncertain. The CDR3 is 16 amino acids.

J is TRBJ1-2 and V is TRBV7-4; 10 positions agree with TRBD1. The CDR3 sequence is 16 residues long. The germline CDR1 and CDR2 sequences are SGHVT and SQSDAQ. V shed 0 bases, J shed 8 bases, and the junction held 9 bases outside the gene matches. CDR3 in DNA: TGTGCCAGCAGCTTAGCCTCCCGGGACAGGGGAGGCGGCTACACCTTC. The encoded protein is CASSLASRDRGGGYTF.

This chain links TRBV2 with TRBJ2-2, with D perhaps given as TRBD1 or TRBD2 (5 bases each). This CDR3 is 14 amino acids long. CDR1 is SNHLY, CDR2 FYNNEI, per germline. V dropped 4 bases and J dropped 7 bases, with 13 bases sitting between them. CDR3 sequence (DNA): TGTGCCAGCAGTGCCCGGGAAAGGGGCGGGGAGCTGTTTTTT. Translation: CASSARERGGELFF.

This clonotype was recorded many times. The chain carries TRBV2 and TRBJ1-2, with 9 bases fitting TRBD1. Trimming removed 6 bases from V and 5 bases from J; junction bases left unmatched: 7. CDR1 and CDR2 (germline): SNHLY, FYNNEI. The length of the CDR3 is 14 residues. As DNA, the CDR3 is TGTGCCAGCAGGACAGGGACAGGGAAGTATGGCTACACCTTC. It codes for CASRTGTGKYGYTF.

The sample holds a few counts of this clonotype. The CDR3 region is CATQGLATQYF. The CDR3 DNA is TGTGCCACACAGGGATTGGCGACCCAGTACTTC. This sequence joins TRBV28 and TRBJ2-5; TRBD1 might be the D (6 bases). This CDR3 spans 11 amino acids. CDR1 and CDR2 from the germline V gene are MDHEN and SYDVKM. V was shortened by 10 bases and J by 7 bases, with 13 bases between the two germline ends.